A single sample is the source of the 5 T cell receptor beta chains below, sequenced in a study of shared clonotypes between healthy human individuals. Using immunoSEQ multiplex PCR, the repertoire was profiled, and TCRdb retains in-frame clones only, with some absent. This sample carries about 2 million clones, just under 95% of them seen once, and the ten largest clones take under 1.5%. The naive CD8 fraction comprised CD45RO-negative cells positively selected for CCR7 and excluded terminally differentiated effector memory CD45RA+ cells. What was sequenced was naive CD8+ T cells sorted from blood. These receptors were obtained from a man younger than 35 in good health.

This chain connects TRBV29-1 to TRBJ2-1, with D unresolved. The CDR3 has 12 amino acids. Trimming took off 4 bases at V and 8 bases at J, with 12 bases between the two ends. Germline CDR1 and CDR2: SQVTM and ANQGSEA. The CDR3 loop is CSVGRSVDEQFF. In DNA form, the CDR3 reads TGCAGCGTTGGCCGGTCTGTCGATGAGCAGTTCTTC.

The rearrangement uses TRBV27 and TRBJ2-5, with D possibly matching TRBD1 (6 bases). CDR3 length: 12 residues. The germline V gene has CDR1 MNHEY and CDR2 SMNVEV (reference sequence). The V end lost 6 bases, the J end lost 3 bases, and 8 bases lay between the germline ends. CDR3 DNA: TGTGCCAGCAGGACAGGTGAAGAGACCCAGTACTTC. It specifies CASRTGEETQYF.

In its sample, this clone was seen once. An end of the junction differs from the germline gene, which may be a read error. The chain joins TRBV7-7 to TRBJ2-2; 8 positions agree with TRBD2. The CDR3 runs to 13 residues. CDR1 is SSHAT and CDR2 is FNYEAQ in the germline V gene (reference sequence). CDR3 DNA: TGTGCTAGCAGCCCGGGGGGGTCCCGGGAGCTGTTTTTT. Its protein product is CASSPGGSRELFF.

As for this clone: The same CDR3 can be traced to other DNA sequences in this sample. Here the CDR3 DNA reads TGTGCCAGCAGCGTAGAAAGCACAGATACGCAGTATTTT. This encodes CASSVESTDTQYF. The rearrangement uses TRBV9 and TRBJ2-3; D not resolved. CDR3 length: 13 residues. CDR1 and CDR2 (germline): SGDLS, YYNGEE. V was clipped by 0 bases and J by 0 bases, with 2 bases between them.

To note about this clone: This clone may be a read error of a much larger clone one base away. Other DNA variants within this sample encode the same CDR3. This sequence joins TRBV9 and TRBJ1-1, with a weak D call TRBD1 (5 bases). The germline V gene has CDR1 SGDLS and CDR2 YYNGEE. Trimming shortened V by 0 bases and J by 5 bases, and 8 bases separated the two germline ends. The CDR3 has 13 amino acids. CDR3 amino acids: CASSVGGETEAFF. The DNA of the CDR3 is TGTGCCAGCAGCGTAGGGGGGGAGACTGAAGCTTTCTTT.